The rows below give T cell receptor beta chains drawn from one sample of a study of a mutant IDH1 vaccine in newly diagnosed glioma. Their antigens are not known. Sequencing was performed with immunoSEQ multiplex PCR; in TCRdb, only in-frame clones are kept and a portion is missing. The sample has about 58,000 clones; roughly 76% are singletons. The source was PBMCs, collected from a glioma patient whose treatment included an IDH1 peptide vaccine. These receptor sequences come from a man aged 40-50 years with glioma. Each CDR3 is given with its conserved first and last residue. A D gene is named only where the DNA matches it firmly. Not all rows give a size; the values are once, few, many and, for expanded clones, a class.

V gene: TRBV10-3
CDR3 length: 15
clone size: .
J gene: TRBJ2-2
D gene: TRBD1
CDR3 protein: CAISETGGNTGELFF
CDR3 DNA: TGTGCCATCAGTGAAACAGGGGGTAACACCGGGGAGCTGTTTTTT

V gene: TRBV5-4
CDR3 length: 13
clone size: .
J gene: TRBJ2-5
D gene: .
CDR3 protein: CASSQGPLETQYF
CDR3 DNA: TGCGCCAGCAGCCAGGGACCGCTAGAGACCCAGTACTTC

V gene: TRBV27
CDR3 length: 14
clone size: .
J gene: TRBJ1-2
D gene: TRBD1
CDR3 protein: CASSGGQGFHGYTF
CDR3 DNA: TGTGCCAGCAGTGGGGGACAGGGGTTTCATGGCTACACCTTC

V gene: TRBV5-5
CDR3 length: 16
clone size: .
J gene: TRBJ1-3
D gene: .
CDR3 protein: CASRRDTGPAGNTIYF
CDR3 DNA: TGTGCCAGCAGACGGGACACCGGGCCCGCTGGAAACACCATATATTTT

V gene: TRBV28
CDR3 length: 15
clone size: once
J gene: TRBJ2-1
D gene: .
CDR3 protein: CASSRPGLPLDEQFF
CDR3 DNA: TGTGCCAGCAGTCGCCCAGGCCTCCCTTTAGATGAGCAGTTCTTC

V gene: TRBV4-3
CDR3 length: 15
clone size: .
J gene: TRBJ1-3
D gene: .
CDR3 protein: CASSQDRNSGNTIYF
CDR3 DNA: TGCGCCAGCAGCCAAGATCGAAACTCTGGAAACACCATATATTTT

V gene: TRBV7-9
CDR3 length: 13
clone size: once
J gene: TRBJ2-7
D gene: TRBD1
CDR3 protein: CASSLTGPYEQYF
CDR3 DNA: TGTGCCAGCAGCTTGACAGGGCCCTACGAGCAGTACTTC

V gene: TRBV6-6
CDR3 length: 15
clone size: .
J gene: TRBJ2-2
D gene: TRBD2
CDR3 protein: CASSSGTSPTGELFF
CDR3 DNA: TGTGCCAGCAGTTCGGGGACTAGCCCCACCGGGGAGCTGTTTTTT

V gene: TRBV7-2
CDR3 length: 14
clone size: .
J gene: TRBJ1-4
D gene: .
CDR3 protein: CASSLGGGGEKLFF
CDR3 DNA: TGTGCCAGCAGCTTAGGCGGAGGGGGGGAAAAACTGTTTTTT

V gene: TRBV6-4
CDR3 length: 15
clone size: few
J gene: TRBJ2-1
D gene: .
CDR3 protein: CASSEEVDSYNEQFF
CDR3 DNA: TGTGCCAGCAGTGAAGAGGTAGACTCCTACAATGAGCAGTTCTTC

V gene: TRBV2
CDR3 length: 15
clone size: .
J gene: TRBJ1-5
D gene: .
CDR3 protein: CASSEAGSGNQPQHF
CDR3 DNA: TGTGCCAGCAGTGAAGCGGGTAGCGGCAATCAGCCCCAGCATTTT

V gene: TRBV7-9
CDR3 length: 16
clone size: .
J gene: TRBJ2-1
D gene: TRBD2
CDR3 protein: CASSLGLAGRVIEQFF
CDR3 DNA: TGTGCCAGCAGCTTAGGACTAGCGGGGAGAGTAATTGAGCAGTTCTTC

V gene: TRBV5-1
CDR3 length: 15
clone size: .
J gene: TRBJ2-7
D gene: .
CDR3 protein: CASSLAEGGGYEQYF
CDR3 DNA: TGCGCCAGCAGCTTGGCCGAAGGAGGGGGCTACGAGCAGTACTTC

V gene: TRBV10-3
CDR3 length: 14
clone size: .
J gene: TRBJ2-7
D gene: TRBD1
CDR3 protein: CATLTGTGIYEQYF
CDR3 DNA: TGTGCCACCCTAACCGGGACAGGGATCTACGAGCAGTACTTC

V gene: TRBV10-3
CDR3 length: 14
clone size: .
J gene: TRBJ1-1
D gene: .
CDR3 protein: CAISGTGYYTEAFF
CDR3 DNA: TGTGCCATCAGTGGGACGGGATATTACACTGAAGCTTTCTTT

V gene: TRBV30
CDR3 length: 16
clone size: .
J gene: TRBJ2-5
D gene: TRBD2
CDR3 protein: CAWRTGLAGSRETQYF
CDR3 DNA: TGTGCCTGGAGAACCGGGCTAGCGGGATCCCGGGAGACCCAGTACTTC

V gene: TRBV7-9
CDR3 length: 15
clone size: .
J gene: TRBJ2-1
D gene: .
CDR3 protein: CASSLSTGSYNEQFF
CDR3 DNA: TGTGCCAGCAGCTTAAGCACAGGGTCCTACAATGAGCAGTTCTTC

V gene: TRBV7-2
CDR3 length: 13
clone size: few
J gene: TRBJ1-1
D gene: TRBD1
CDR3 protein: CASSLGDRAGAFF
CDR3 DNA: TGTGCCAGCAGCTTAGGGGACAGGGCGGGAGCTTTCTTT

V gene: TRBV15
CDR3 length: 15
clone size: .
J gene: TRBJ2-7
D gene: .
CDR3 protein: CATSRDLAGSYEQYF
CDR3 DNA: TGTGCCACCAGCAGAGATTTGGCGGGCTCCTACGAGCAGTACTTC

V gene: TRBV11-2
CDR3 length: 14
clone size: .
J gene: TRBJ2-5
D gene: TRBD2
CDR3 protein: CASSFRGRGETQYF
CDR3 DNA: TGTGCCAGCAGCTTTAGAGGGAGGGGAGAGACCCAGTACTTC

V gene: TRBV6-1
CDR3 length: 13
clone size: .
J gene: TRBJ1-4
D gene: .
CDR3 protein: CASSGVTSEKLFF
CDR3 DNA: TGTGCCAGCAGTGGAGTGACGAGTGAAAAACTGTTTTTT

V gene: TRBV19
CDR3 length: 15
clone size: .
J gene: TRBJ1-2
D gene: .
CDR3 protein: CASNPDRSPYYGYTF
CDR3 DNA: TGTGCCAGTAACCCAGACAGGTCCCCATACTATGGCTACACCTTC

V gene: TRBV2
CDR3 length: 14
clone size: few
J gene: TRBJ1-1
D gene: TRBD1
CDR3 protein: CASSPDRGDTEAFF
CDR3 DNA: TGTGCCAGCAGTCCAGACAGGGGGGACACTGAAGCTTTCTTT

V gene: TRBV7-9
CDR3 length: 14
clone size: .
J gene: TRBJ2-1
D gene: TRBD1
CDR3 protein: CASSPRDSNNEQFF
CDR3 DNA: TGTGCCAGCAGCCCTCGGGACAGCAACAATGAGCAGTTCTTC

V gene: TRBV5-1
CDR3 length: 14
clone size: .
J gene: TRBJ1-2
D gene: .
CDR3 protein: CASSLEGRGDGYTF
CDR3 DNA: TGCGCCAGCAGCTTGGAGGGCAGAGGGGATGGCTACACCTTC

V gene: TRBV6-5
CDR3 length: 14
clone size: .
J gene: TRBJ1-2
D gene: TRBD1
CDR3 protein: CASWDGAGGDGYTF
CDR3 DNA: TGTGCCAGCTGGGACGGGGCAGGGGGTGATGGCTACACCTTC

V gene: TRBV9
CDR3 length: 14
clone size: few
J gene: TRBJ2-1
D gene: TRBD2
CDR3 protein: CASNPGLAYNEQFF
CDR3 DNA: TGTGCCAGCAACCCGGGACTAGCCTACAATGAGCAGTTCTTC

V gene: TRBV15
CDR3 length: 15
clone size: .
J gene: TRBJ2-3
D gene: .
CDR3 protein: CATLRRSGSTDTQYF
CDR3 DNA: TGTGCCACTCTTCGACGGAGCGGGAGCACAGATACGCAGTATTTT

V gene: TRBV29-1
CDR3 length: 15
clone size: .
J gene: TRBJ2-5
D gene: TRBD1
CDR3 protein: CSVAPRGMSRETQYF
CDR3 DNA: TGCAGCGTCGCGCCCAGGGGGATGTCAAGAGAGACCCAGTACTTC

V gene: TRBV4-3
CDR3 length: 13
clone size: .
J gene: TRBJ1-2
D gene: .
CDR3 protein: CASSGGQNYGYTF
CDR3 DNA: TGCGCCAGCAGCGGCGGACAGAACTATGGCTACACCTTC

V gene: TRBV29-1
CDR3 length: 14
clone size: .
J gene: TRBJ2-5
D gene: .
CDR3 protein: CSVEVNPGQETQYF
CDR3 DNA: TGCAGCGTTGAAGTTAATCCAGGTCAAGAGACCCAGTACTTC

V gene: TRBV5-1
CDR3 length: 14
clone size: .
J gene: TRBJ1-1
D gene: TRBD1
CDR3 protein: CASSWTGMNTEAFF
CDR3 DNA: TGCGCCAGCAGTTGGACAGGCATGAACACTGAAGCTTTCTTT

V gene: TRBV7-9
CDR3 length: 14
clone size: .
J gene: TRBJ1-1
D gene: TRBD1
CDR3 protein: CASSLVQGIPEAFF
CDR3 DNA: TGTGCCAGCAGCTTAGTACAGGGGATTCCTGAAGCTTTCTTT

V gene: TRBV7-2
CDR3 length: 15
clone size: .
J gene: TRBJ2-3
D gene: .
CDR3 protein: CASSLAGMATDTQYF
CDR3 DNA: TGTGCCAGCAGCCTCGCGGGGATGGCCACAGATACGCAGTATTTT

V gene: TRBV6-6
CDR3 length: 15
clone size: .
J gene: TRBJ1-3
D gene: .
CDR3 protein: CASSQVAGHGNTIYF
CDR3 DNA: TGTGCCAGCAGCCAGGTGGCAGGGCACGGAAACACCATATATTTT

V gene: TRBV9
CDR3 length: 16
clone size: .
J gene: TRBJ2-5
D gene: TRBD2
CDR3 protein: CASSVGGAGNQETQYF
CDR3 DNA: TGTGCCAGCAGCGTAGGCGGAGCGGGGAACCAAGAGACCCAGTACTTC

V gene: TRBV19
CDR3 length: 13
clone size: .
J gene: TRBJ1-5
D gene: .
CDR3 protein: CASSIRVPQPQHF
CDR3 DNA: TGTGCCAGTAGTATCAGGGTTCCCCAGCCCCAGCATTTT

V gene: TRBV18
CDR3 length: 16
clone size: .
J gene: TRBJ2-3
D gene: TRBD1
CDR3 protein: CASFFGQGAGMDTQYF
CDR3 DNA: TGTGCCAGCTTTTTTGGACAGGGCGCTGGAATGGATACGCAGTATTTT

V gene: TRBV6-5
CDR3 length: 13
clone size: .
J gene: TRBJ1-1
D gene: .
CDR3 protein: CASSGQKNTEAFF
CDR3 DNA: TGTGCCAGCAGCGGACAGAAGAACACTGAAGCTTTCTTT

V gene: TRBV27
CDR3 length: 14
clone size: .
J gene: TRBJ2-2
D gene: .
CDR3 protein: CASSLHPTPGELFF
CDR3 DNA: TGTGCCAGCAGTTTACACCCCACTCCCGGGGAGCTGTTTTTT

V gene: TRBV5-4
CDR3 length: 16
clone size: .
J gene: TRBJ2-3
D gene: .
CDR3 protein: CASSKPRQGSTDTQYF
CDR3 DNA: TGTGCCAGCAGCAAACCTCGGCAGGGGAGCACAGATACGCAGTATTTT

V gene: TRBV5-8
CDR3 length: 18
clone size: few
J gene: TRBJ1-1
D gene: .
CDR3 protein: CASSGGGEGPTLNTEAFF
CDR3 DNA: TGTGCCAGCAGCGGGGGCGGGGAGGGGCCGACGTTGAACACTGAAGCTTTCTTT

V gene: TRBV4-2
CDR3 length: 15
clone size: .
J gene: TRBJ2-7
D gene: .
CDR3 protein: CASSPDRPGLDEQYF
CDR3 DNA: TGTGCCAGCAGCCCAGACAGGCCTGGTCTGGACGAGCAGTACTTC

V gene: TRBV5-6
CDR3 length: 17
clone size: .
J gene: TRBJ1-3
D gene: .
CDR3 protein: CASSPLPGTSAGNTIYF
CDR3 DNA: TGTGCCAGCAGTCCCCTACCGGGGACCTCGGCTGGAAACACCATATATTTT

V gene: TRBV4-1
CDR3 length: 17
clone size: once
J gene: TRBJ2-7
D gene: .
CDR3 protein: CASSQVAAPGSPSVQYF
CDR3 DNA: TGCGCCAGCAGCCAAGTAGCCGCCCCGGGCTCACCCTCGGTGCAGTACTTC

V gene: TRBV5-1
CDR3 length: 14
clone size: .
J gene: TRBJ2-5
D gene: .
CDR3 protein: CASSLQGEWETQYF
CDR3 DNA: TGCGCCAGCAGCTTGCAGGGAGAATGGGAGACCCAGTACTTC